The present T cell receptor beta chain was sequenced within a study of T-cell memory formation after mild COVID-19. Study details: There were largely donor-specific TCR clusters.

MiXCR, run by TCRdb on the 5' RACE reads, gives a single entry per CDR3 protein. This sample has over 500,000 distinct CDR3 sequences, with 17% found just once. Findings and limits, study-wide: Whether second-wave clones peaking at day 37 were SARS-CoV-2 specific went unconfirmed. From day 15 to 85, contracting clones were balanced between CD4 and CD8, whereas later expanders leaned toward CD4+.

V was clipped by 4 bases and J by 7 bases, with 8 bases between them. Germline V CDR1 and CDR2: DFQATT, SNEGSKA (reference sequence). CDR3 length equals 12 residues. In its sample, this clonotype was seen a few times. The antigen is not known. Input material: PBMCs or a T cell subset sorted from them (not recorded which). The sequence was obtained from an adult woman who had mild COVID-19 (a few samples of this study predate the infection). Cell type and time point are not known. The chain employs TRBV20-1 and TRBJ1-6; possibly TRBD1 for D (5 bases). This CDR3 is CSATQGNSPLHF. The CDR3 DNA sequence: TGCAGTGCTACCCAGGGCAATTCACCCCTCCACTTT.